This T cell receptor beta chain was obtained from a study of shared clonotypes between healthy human individuals. For the study at large: Donors consisted of two women and three men between 18 and 49. The study used three CD4 naive, three CD4 memory, two CD8 naive and one CD8 memory plate per donor.

The naive CD8 fraction comprised CD45RO-negative cells positively selected for CCR7 and excluded terminally differentiated effector memory CD45RA+ cells. The CDR3 has 13 residues. Germline V gene lookup returns CDR1 SGHNT and CDR2 YYREEE (reference sequence). V lost 4 bases and J 1 base, leaving 9 bases between the germline ends. Researchers divided each subset's genomic DNA evenly across several immunoSEQ plates. When replicate PCRs were run on sorted subsets, they used approximately 210 ng DNA, about 30,000 T cell genomes. The assay was immunoSEQ multiplex PCR, and TCRdb's table has in-frame clones only and misses some. The profile shows approximately 740,000 clones, 80% to 95% of them singletons.

The sequence came from a man aged 30 to 39 in good health. The J gene is TRBJ2-7, the V gene TRBV5-4; D unclear. The material sequenced was naive CD8+ T cells sorted from blood. The CDR3 coding sequence is TGTGCCAGCAGCCTTTGGGGTTCCTACGAGCAGTACTTC. This translates into CASSLWGSYEQYF.